Listed here are 30 T cell receptor beta chains from one sample, sequenced in a study of T cell responses to AZD1222 COVID-19 vaccine. Libraries were prepared by immunoSEQ multiplex PCR; TCRdb keeps only in-frame clonotypes and omits some of them. The sample yields 85,000 to 90,000 clones, approximately 89% seen once. Sample: peripheral blood, taken 28 days after the second AZD1222 dose. These receptors all stem from an adult who received the AZD1222 COVID-19 vaccine.

The chain is built from TRBV5-1 and TRBJ2-2; no clear D. In germline, CDR1 is SGHRS, CDR2 YFSETQ. V lost 2 bases and J 2 bases, leaving 4 bases between the germline ends. CDR3 length equals 13 residues. This CDR3 reads CASSFLNTGELFF. The CDR3, as DNA: TGCGCCAGCAGCTTCCTCAACACCGGGGAGCTGTTTTTT.

The chain couples TRBV18 to TRBJ1-1; D remains unclear. Germline assignment: CDR1 KGHSH and CDR2 LQKENI. This CDR3 comprises 14 residues. V was clipped by 2 bases and J by 1 base, with 8 bases between them. The CDR3 here is CASSPVRENTEAFF. CDR3 DNA sequence: TGTGCCAGCTCACCAGTTAGGGAGAACACTGAAGCTTTCTTT. The full variable domain, rest sourced from reference TRBV18 and TRBJ1-1, is NAGVMQNPRHLVRRRGQEARLRCSPMKGHSHVYWYRQLPEEGLKFMVYLQKENIIDESGMPKERFSAEFPKEGPSILRIQQVVRGDSAAYFCASSPVRENTEAFFGQGTRLTVV.

J is TRBJ1-1 and V is TRBV18, with 8 bases that match TRBD1. The CDR3 has 15 residues. Germline V gives CDR1 KGHSH, CDR2 LQKENI. The junction had 4 bases not matched to a gene; V was cut back by 3 bases and J by 1 base. CDR3 residues: CASSPPGTGNTEAFF. The CDR3 DNA reads as TGTGCCAGCTCACCGCCCGGGACAGGGAACACTGAAGCTTTCTTT.

V gene TRBV6-5 combines with J gene TRBJ1-1; D is undetermined. CDR3 length equals 13 residues. The germline V and J ends were trimmed by 4 bases and 1 base, with 7 bases remaining between them. From germline, CDR1 is MNHEY and CDR2 SVGAGI. CDR3 coding DNA: TGTGCCAGCAGTTCTTCAACGAACACTGAAGCTTTCTTT. The encoded protein is CASSSSTNTEAFF.

This chain uses TRBV7-2 with TRBJ2-2; 8 nucleotides agree with TRBD2. The CDR3 runs to 15 residues. The germline gives CDR1 SGHTA, CDR2 FQGNSA. Trimming cost V 4 bases and J 5 bases; bases outside gene matches: 6. The DNA for the CDR3 is TGTGCCAGCAGCTGGTTAGCGGGGCTTACCGGGGAGCTGTTTTTT. Protein: CASSWLAGLTGELFF.

This chain joins TRBV11-3 and TRBJ2-5; a possible D gene is TRBD2 (5 bases). The CDR3 runs 15 residues. Trimming stripped 0 bases from V and 7 bases from J, with 15 bases between. CDR1 is SGHNT, CDR2 YENEEA, per germline. CDR3 DNA: TGTGCCAGCAGCTTAGATCGAGGGAGTTCAGGGACCCAGTACTTC. It yields the protein CASSLDRGSSGTQYF. Complete variable domain (other parts from reference TRBV11-3 and TRBJ2-5): EAGVVQSPRYKIIEKKQPVAFWCNPISGHNTLYWYLQNLGQGPELLIRYENEEAVDDSQLPKDRFSAERLKGVDSTLKIQPAELGDSAVYLCASSLDRGSSGTQYFGPGTRLLVL.

CDR3 protein: CASSTSSTDTQYF. DNA for the CDR3: TGCGCCAGCAGCACGAGTAGCACAGATACGCAGTATTTT. The chain combines TRBV5-1 with TRBJ2-3; D is undetermined. This CDR3 spans 13 amino acids. CDR1 and CDR2 from the germline V gene are SGHRS and YFSETQ. V dropped 4 bases and J dropped 0 bases, with 6 bases sitting between them.

J is TRBJ1-2 and V is TRBV6-1, with no clear D. There are 13 residues in the CDR3. Germline CDR1 MNHNS, CDR2 SASEGT. V dropped 2 bases and J dropped 4 bases, with 8 bases sitting between them. The CDR3 DNA follows: TGTGCCAGCAGTGAACCAGGCCTCTATGGCTACACCTTC. It encodes CASSEPGLYGYTF.

The rearrangement links TRBV6-5 to TRBJ2-5; D ambiguous. CDR1 and CDR2 (germline): MNHEY, SVGAGI. There are 13 residues in the CDR3. Trimming took off 5 bases at V and 7 bases at J, with 14 bases between the two ends. The CDR3 protein is CASSPVQQATQYF. The CDR3 coding sequence is TGTGCCAGCAGTCCGGTCCAGCAGGCGACCCAGTACTTC.

CDR3 protein: CASSQPTGDEQYF. The CDR3 coding sequence is TGTGCCAGCAGCCAACCAACAGGGGACGAGCAGTACTTC. The chain is built from TRBV5-6 and TRBJ2-7, with 7 bases fitting TRBD1. V dropped 4 bases and J dropped 5; count of bases not matched to a gene: 6. The CDR3 consists of 13 residues. Germline V gene data show CDR1 as SGHDT and CDR2 as YYEEEE. Combining the CDR3 with reference TRBV5-6 and TRBJ2-7 gives the whole variable domain DAGVTQSPTHLIKTRGQQVTLRCSPKSGHDTVSWYQQALGQGPQFIFQYYEEEERQRGNFPDRFSGHQFPNYSSELNVNALLLGDSALYLCASSQPTGDEQYFGPGTRLTVT.

The rearrangement uses TRBV5-5 and TRBJ2-1, with 7 bases fitting TRBD2. The germline V gene encodes CDR1 SGHKS and CDR2 YYEKEE (reference sequence). This CDR3 has 16 amino acids. Germline trimming cut 2 bases from V and 3 bases from J; bases unmatched to any gene: 8. CDR3 sequence: CASSLFGGGVYNEQFF. CDR3 DNA: TGTGCCAGCAGCTTATTTGGCGGGGGAGTCTACAATGAGCAGTTCTTC.

This clone showed up just once. This rearrangement joins TRBV10-2 to TRBJ1-1; 7 positions agree with TRBD1. The germline V gene has CDR1 WSHSY and CDR2 SAAADI. The CDR3 loop spans 12 amino acids. J was trimmed by 8 bases and V by 6 bases; bases with no gene match: 6. The CDR3 reads CASRNGQEEAFF. The CDR3 DNA sequence: TGCGCCAGCAGGAACGGACAGGAAGAAGCTTTCTTT.

The genes are TRBV6-2 or TRBV6-3 and TRBJ2-5; D is undetermined. V lost 5 bases to trimming and J lost 7 bases, with 11 bases between them. Germline CDR1 is MNHEY and CDR2 is SVGEGT. This CDR3 region has 12 residues. As DNA, the CDR3 is TGTGCCAGCAGTCCCCTAGGTACGACCCAGTACTTC. As protein: CASSPLGTTQYF.

The rearrangement uses TRBV12-5 and TRBJ1-1; TRBD1 agrees at 9 bases. This CDR3 is built from 17 residues. Germline trimming cut 5 bases from V and 1 base from J; bases unmatched to any gene: 11. Germline CDR1 reads LGHNT; CDR2 reads FRNRAP. The DNA for the CDR3 is TGTGCTAGTGGTGCTCGGCCCTCACAGGGGGCGAACACTGAAGCTTTCTTT. Protein sequence: CASGARPSQGANTEAFF.

This chain uses TRBV7-3 with TRBJ2-3; 9 bases line up with TRBD2. Unmatched junction bases numbered 8, after V lost 4 bases and J lost 3 bases. CDR3 size: 16 residues. In germline, CDR1 is SGHTA, CDR2 FQGTGA. CDR3 bases: TGTGCCAGCAGCTCCCGGGGGCTAGCGGGGACAGATACGCAGTATTTT. Translated, it gives CASSSRGLAGTDTQYF.

The V and J genes are TRBV6-6 and TRBJ1-1; D is uncertain. There are 11 residues in the CDR3. Germline-derived CDR1 and CDR2 are MNHNY and SVGAGI (reference sequence). The CDR3 DNA follows: TGTGGGCTCACGCGGGGCACTGAAGCTTTCTTT. Protein: CGLTRGTEAFF.

The chain has TRBV7-3 and TRBJ1-1, with 7 bases aligning to TRBD1. The V gene's germline CDR1 is SGHTA and CDR2 FQGTGA. V gave up 2 bases and J gave up 2 bases; unmatched junction bases: 2. The CDR3 length is 14 residues. CDR3 sequence reads: CASSLDRDNTEAFF. The CDR3 nucleotides are TGTGCCAGCAGCTTAGACAGGGACAACACTGAAGCTTTCTTT. Together with reference TRBV7-3 and TRBJ1-1, the CDR3 gives the full variable domain: GAGVSQTPSNKVTEKGKYVELRCDPISGHTALYWYRQSLGQGPEFLIYFQGTGAADDSGLPNDRFFAVRPEGSVSTLKIQRTERGDSAVYLCASSLDRDNTEAFFGQGTRLTVV.

V is TRBV6-5 and J is TRBJ2-4; perhaps TRBD1 as D (5 bases). Looked up from germline, CDR1 is MNHEY and CDR2 is SVGAGI. CDR3 length equals 14 residues. Trimming removed 5 bases at V and 6 bases at J, with 14 bases between. For the CDR3, the DNA is TGTGCCAGCAGTACCGGACAAGTAGCAAACATTCAGTACTTC. Its protein is CASSTGQVANIQYF.

The DNA for the CDR3 is TGTGCCAGCAGCTCGAGTAGGCACAGCACAGATACGCAGTATTTT. Translation gives CASSSSRHSTDTQYF. The rearrangement links TRBV13 to TRBJ2-3, with no clear D. The CDR3 spans 15 residues. Trimming removed 4 bases from V and 0 bases from J, with 11 bases in between. Germline CDR1 and CDR2: PRHDT and FYEKMQ (reference sequence).

This clone appeared a few times. The chain has TRBV7-3 and TRBJ2-3; unclear D gene. Trimming left V 3 bases short and J 5 bases short, with 6 bases between. Germline V lookup: CDR1 SGHTA, CDR2 FQGTGA. The CDR3 contains 12 residues. CDR3 nucleotide sequence: TGTGCCAGCAGCTTCATGGGAGATACGCAGTATTTT. It translates to CASSFMGDTQYF.

The genes are TRBV7-9 and TRBJ1-4; tentatively, D is TRBD1 (6 bases). The V end lost 0 bases, the J end lost 8 bases, and 13 bases lay between the germline ends. Germline V gene lookup returns CDR1 SEHNR and CDR2 FQNEAQ (reference sequence). The CDR3 length is 15 residues. The CDR3 spells CASSLAGGSGEKLFF. The CDR3, as DNA: TGTGCCAGCAGCTTAGCAGGGGGAAGTGGGGAAAAACTGTTTTTT. Full variable domain (rest looked up from reference TRBV7-9 and TRBJ1-4): DTGVSQNPRHKITKRGQNVTFRCDPISEHNRLYWYRQTLGQGPEFLTYFQNEAQLEKSRLLSDRFSAERPKGSFSTLEIQRTEQGDSAMYLCASSLAGGSGEKLFFGSGTQLSVL.

V and J are TRBV2 and TRBJ1-1, with D tentatively TRBD1 (5 bases). The CDR3 totals 14 residues. V shed 6 bases and J shed 5 bases, with 16 bases lying between them. Germline CDR1 reads SNHLY; CDR2 reads FYNNEI. CDR3 DNA: TGTGCCAGCAGGGGGTTGGGGGGGACGACTGAAGCTTTCTTT. This translates into CASRGLGGTTEAFF.

The rearrangement links TRBV5-6 to TRBJ1-2; D is possibly TRBD1 (5 bases). The CDR3 totals 14 residues. Germline CDR1 is SGHDT and CDR2 is YYEEEE. The V end was cut by 2 bases, the J end by 0 bases, with 8 bases between. The CDR3 protein is CASSFRQSNYGYTF. CDR3 coding DNA: TGTGCCAGCAGCTTTCGACAGTCTAACTATGGCTACACCTTC.

V gene TRBV6-5 combines with J gene TRBJ1-1; D gene ambiguous. Germline V gene lookup returns CDR1 MNHEY and CDR2 SVGAGI. The CDR3 extends over 11 amino acids. V was pared by 6 bases and J by 7 bases, with 9 bases between. DNA of the CDR3: TGTGCCAGCAGGAACCCCGTTGAAGCTTTCTTT. Amino acid sequence: CASRNPVEAFF.

The chain is built from TRBV11-1 and TRBJ1-1; the D gene is possibly TRBD1 (6 bases). Deletions cut 3 bases from V and 0 bases from J, with 11 bases between. This CDR3 contains 15 residues. Germline values: CDR1 SGHAT, CDR2 FQDESV (reference sequence). The CDR3 here is CASSFGQRMNTEAFF. CDR3 coding DNA: TGTGCCAGCAGCTTCGGACAGCGAATGAACACTGAAGCTTTCTTT. Based on the CDR3 plus reference TRBV11-1 and TRBJ1-1, the full variable domain is EAEVAQSPRYKITEKSQAVAFWCDPISGHATLYWYRQILGQGPELLVQFQDESVVDDSQLPKDRFSAERLKGVDSTLKIQPAELGDSAMYLCASSFGQRMNTEAFFGQGTRLTVV.

The chain combines TRBV6-2 or TRBV6-3 with TRBJ2-7; unclear D gene. The CDR3 loop spans 13 amino acids. V shed 6 bases and J shed 3 bases, with 12 bases lying between them. Per germline, CDR1 MNHEY and CDR2 SVGEGT. The CDR3 reads CASSDVLGYEQYF. The DNA of the CDR3 is TGTGCCAGCAGCGACGTGCTTGGCTACGAGCAGTACTTC.

CDR3 DNA: TGTGCCAGCAGCTCCAGGGATTCCGAAGCTTTCTTT. Translation: CASSSRDSEAFF. This chain links TRBV28 with TRBJ1-1; tentatively, D is TRBD1 (5 bases). Looked up from germline, CDR1 is MDHEN and CDR2 is SYDVKM. V was pared by 6 bases and J by 8 bases, with 13 bases between. The CDR3 is 12 residues long.

The V gene is TRBV11-3, the J gene TRBJ2-2; D uncertain. Trimming took 5 bases from V and 6 from J, leaving 10 bases between them. There are 13 residues in the CDR3. Germline V gene lookup returns CDR1 SGHNT and CDR2 YENEEA. The DNA for the CDR3 is TGTGCCAGCAGCACAACCACGGCCGGGGAGCTGTTTTTT. This gives the protein CASSTTTAGELFF.

A single count supports this clone. The rearrangement uses TRBV19 and TRBJ2-6; no definite D call. Germline V gene data show CDR1 as LNHDA and CDR2 as SQIVND (reference sequence). This CDR3 is 14 amino acids long. Trimming removed 6 bases from V and 2 bases from J, with 8 bases in between. CDR3 loop: CASSVVAGANVLTF. The CDR3 DNA reads TGTGCCAGTAGCGTTGTGGCTGGGGCCAACGTCCTGACTTTC.

V gene TRBV11-1 combines with J gene TRBJ2-5; TRBD2 aligns across 8 bases. The CDR3 runs to 16 residues. Germline V gene sequence: CDR1 SGHAT, CDR2 FQDESV (reference sequence). The V gene end was trimmed by 1 base and the J gene end by 2 bases; junction bases not matched to a gene: 6. The CDR3 DNA sequence: TGTGCCAGCAGCTTAGTGGGCGGGGGGCCACAAGAGACCCAGTACTTC. The encoded protein is CASSLVGGGPQETQYF. Filled out from reference TRBV11-1 and TRBJ2-5, the complete variable domain reads EAEVAQSPRYKITEKSQAVAFWCDPISGHATLYWYRQILGQGPELLVQFQDESVVDDSQLPKDRFSAERLKGVDSTLKIQPAELGDSAMYLCASSLVGGGPQETQYFGPGTRLLVL.